These 13 T cell receptor beta chains share one sample of origin, sequenced in a study of vaccination and CD4 T cells after COVID-19. The treatment here: approximately 11-day PBMC culture with coronavirus spike peptide pools or control peptides (ViraFEST assay). Unexposed donor CD4+ T cells predated the COVID-19 pandemic, collected 2011-2018. Their antigens are not known. Sequencing of DNA taken from cultured CD4+ T cells relied on the Oncomine TCR Beta short-read assay. Cultured CD4+ T cells were the source of extracted genomic DNA. TCRdb reprocessed the PCR reads via MiXCR and lists one record per CDR3 protein. The repertoire consists of 9,500 or so distinct CDR3 sequences, with roughly 30% occurring once and the leading ten covering around 25%. Specimen: CD4+ T cells from blood, cultured in vitro. The receptors derive from a human donor in good health.

This clonotype was seen only a few times. The chain has TRBV27 and TRBJ2-1; D is possibly TRBD2 (6 bases). There are 16 residues in the CDR3. CDR1 is MNHEY, CDR2 SMNVEV, per germline (reference sequence). Trimming cost V 6 bases and J 5 bases, with 20 bases left between them. CDR3 region: CASSLGTRWRDNEQFF. The DNA for the CDR3 is TGTGCCAGCAGCTTGGGGACCAGGTGGAGGGACAATGAGCAGTTCTTC.

This clonotype has only a few counts. The junction departs from germline at one end; a sequencing error may be responsible. J is TRBJ2-7 and V is TRBV20-1, with D possibly being TRBD1 or TRBD2 (6 bases each). The CDR3 sequence is 14 residues long. Germline CDR1 and CDR2: DFQATT and SNEGSKA (reference sequence). The chain's CDR3 is CSARGGPGSYEQYF. The CDR3, as DNA: TGCAGTGCAAGAGGGGGGCCCGGATCCTACGAGCAGTACTTC.

V and J are TRBV7-2 and TRBJ2-7; no clear D gene. The germline V gene has CDR1 SGHTA and CDR2 FQGNSA. V gave up 5 bases and J gave up 3 bases, with 8 bases separating them. The CDR3 consists of 12 residues. CDR3 residues: CASSILYYEQYF. The CDR3 coding sequence is TGTGCCAGCAGCATCCTGTACTACGAGCAGTACTTC.

The chain recombines TRBV24-1 with TRBJ1-4; 7 bases fit TRBD1. This CDR3 contains 16 residues. Germline V gene lookup returns CDR1 KGHDR and CDR2 SFDVKD. V lost 4 bases, J lost 7 bases, and 11 bases stayed unmatched. The CDR3: CATSDPRGPGGEKLFF. CDR3 nucleotides: TGTGCCACCAGTGACCCGAGGGGGCCGGGTGGTGAAAAACTGTTTTTT.

The rearrangement uses TRBV20-1 and TRBJ2-5, with 7 bases aligning to TRBD2. Germline V gives CDR1 DFQATT, CDR2 SNEGSKA (reference sequence). The CDR3 spans 12 residues. Unmatched junction bases numbered 6, after V lost 6 bases and J lost 5 bases. The CDR3 bases are TGCAGTGCGGCCATCGGGGGGGAGACCCAGTACTTC. Translating it yields CSAAIGGETQYF.

A few counts support this clonotype. The chain has TRBV11-2 and TRBJ2-7, with 7 bases aligning to TRBD1. CDR3 length: 14 residues. The germline CDR1 and CDR2 sequences are SGHAT and FQNNGV. V lost 4 bases to trimming and J lost 6 bases; unmatched junction nucleotides: 9. CDR3 region: CASSSNRGSGEQYF. The DNA of the CDR3 is TGTGCCAGCAGCTCCAACAGGGGATCGGGCGAGCAGTACTTC.

The gene calls are TRBV20-1 and TRBJ1-2; the match to TRBD1 covers 12 bases. The V gene end was trimmed by 3 bases and the J gene end by 5 bases; junction bases not matched to a gene: 7. The CDR3 consists of 15 residues. CDR1 and CDR2 from the germline V gene are DFQATT and SNEGSKA (reference sequence). The DNA for the CDR3 is TGCAGTGCTAGGGGGACAGGGGGCGCCGGGTATGGCTACACCTTC. Encoded protein: CSARGTGGAGYGYTF.

This clonotype was seen only a few times. V gene TRBV7-2 combines with J gene TRBJ2-3; the match to TRBD2 covers 10 bases. Losses at the gene ends were 5 bases for V and 0 bases for J; bases not matched to a gene: 2. CDR1 SGHTA and CDR2 FQGNSA come from the germline V gene. CDR3 length: 15 residues. The CDR3 sequence: CASSQREGSTDTQYF. DNA for the CDR3: TGTGCCAGCAGCCAGCGGGAGGGGAGCACAGATACGCAGTATTTT.

This chain uses TRBV2 with TRBJ1-5; D gene uncertain. The CDR3 sequence is 14 residues long. Germline CDR1 SNHLY, CDR2 FYNNEI. The V and J ends lost 4 bases and 6 bases respectively, with 13 bases between them. This CDR3 reads CASSVTGLGQPQHF. CDR3 in DNA: TGTGCCAGCAGTGTTACGGGGTTGGGTCAGCCCCAGCATTTT. The whole variable domain, remainder taken from reference TRBV2 and TRBJ1-5, is EPEVTQTPSHQVTQMGQEVILRCVPISNHLYFYWYRQILGQKVEFLVSFYNNEISEKSEIFDDQFSVERPDGSNFTLKIRSTKLEDSAMYFCASSVTGLGQPQHFGDGTRLSIL.

Points on this clonotype: The junction does not match germline at one end; this may be a read error. The chain couples TRBV20-1 to TRBJ2-3; the D gene is possibly TRBD2 (6 bases). From germline, CDR1 is DFQATT and CDR2 SNEGSKA (reference sequence). This CDR3 comprises 14 residues. The CDR3, as DNA: TGCAGTGCTACCCACGGGAGTGACACAGGTACGCAGTATTTT. Protein: CSATHGSDTGTQYF.

The V and J genes are TRBV12-3 or TRBV12-4 and TRBJ1-6; D is unclear. The CDR3 has 15 residues. Trimming pared 0 bases from V and 7 bases from J, leaving 10 bases between. This chain's CDR3 is CASSLARPSNSPLHF. The CDR3 DNA reads TGTGCCAGCAGTTTAGCGAGGCCGTCGAATTCACCCCTCCACTTT.

This chain uses TRBV20-1 with TRBJ1-1; 8 bases map to TRBD1. Germline CDR1 DFQATT, CDR2 SNEGSKA (reference sequence). V shed 0 bases and J 5 bases; nucleotides not matched to a gene: 5. The CDR3 runs 14 residues. This chain's CDR3 is CSAREGTGGTEAFF. The CDR3 nucleotides are TGCAGTGCTAGAGAGGGAACAGGGGGGACTGAAGCTTTCTTT.

V is TRBV20-1 and J is TRBJ2-1, with unresolved D. Deletions cut 5 bases from V and 0 bases from J, with 11 bases between. This CDR3 comprises 14 residues. Germline CDR1 and CDR2: DFQATT and SNEGSKA (reference sequence). CDR3 DNA sequence: TGCAGTGCTGAGACTGTCAGCTCCTACAATGAGCAGTTCTTC. Translation gives CSAETVSSYNEQFF.